This T cell receptor (beta chain) was recorded in a study of shared clonotypes between healthy human individuals. V lost 5 bases, J lost 4 bases, and 7 bases stayed unmatched. The germline CDR1 and CDR2 sequences are SEHNR and FQNEAQ (reference sequence). This CDR3 has 15 amino acids. This clone was seen a single time. What it recognizes is unknown. The CD4+ fraction was divided into a CD45RA+ naive subset and a CD45RA-negative memory subset. General observations from the study: When compared with the clonotypes that were shared by all four sorted-subset donors, the non-shared clonotypes turned out to have lower generation probabilities. Shared across a few donors were around 5% of the naive CD4 clonotypes.

Deep-level assay runs were performed. Here immunoSEQ multiplex PCR was the method, and the copy in TCRdb shows in-frame clones only, minus some. Here the sample spans under 1,100,000 clones, about 77% being singletons. The sequenced material came from memory CD4+ T cells sorted from blood. Indicated subset: CD45RA-negative fraction. This chain joins TRBV7-9 and TRBJ2-5, with 10 positions matching TRBD1. The TCR comes from a man aged 18-30 years in good health. For the CDR3, the DNA is TGTGCCAGCAGCCCAGGGGACAGGGGCATAGAGACCCAGTACTTC. It translates to CASSPGDRGIETQYF.